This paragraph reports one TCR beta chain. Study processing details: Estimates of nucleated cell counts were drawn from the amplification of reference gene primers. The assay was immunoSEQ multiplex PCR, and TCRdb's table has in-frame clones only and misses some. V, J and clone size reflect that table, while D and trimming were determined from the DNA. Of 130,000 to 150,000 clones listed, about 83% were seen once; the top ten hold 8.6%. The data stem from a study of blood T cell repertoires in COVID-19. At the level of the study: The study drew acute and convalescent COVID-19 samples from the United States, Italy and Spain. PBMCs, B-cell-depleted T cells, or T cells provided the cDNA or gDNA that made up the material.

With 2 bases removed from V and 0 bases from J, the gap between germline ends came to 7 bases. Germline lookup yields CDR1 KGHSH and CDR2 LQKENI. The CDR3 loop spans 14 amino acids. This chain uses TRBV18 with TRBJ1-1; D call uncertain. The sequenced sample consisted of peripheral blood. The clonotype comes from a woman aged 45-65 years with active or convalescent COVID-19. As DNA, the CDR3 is TGTGCCAGCTCACCAATCCAGGTGAACACTGAAGCTTTCTTT. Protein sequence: CASSPIQVNTEAFF.